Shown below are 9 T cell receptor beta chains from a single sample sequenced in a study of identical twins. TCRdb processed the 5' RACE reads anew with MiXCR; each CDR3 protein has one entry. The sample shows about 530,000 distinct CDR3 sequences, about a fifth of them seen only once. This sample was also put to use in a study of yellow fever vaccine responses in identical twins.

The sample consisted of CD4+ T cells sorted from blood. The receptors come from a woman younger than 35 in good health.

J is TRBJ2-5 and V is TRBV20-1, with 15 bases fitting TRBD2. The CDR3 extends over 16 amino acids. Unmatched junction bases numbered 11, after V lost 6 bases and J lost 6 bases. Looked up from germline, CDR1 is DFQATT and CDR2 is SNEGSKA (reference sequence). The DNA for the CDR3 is TGCAGTGCCTCCCGGACTAGCGGGGGGGCCCGTCAGACCCAGTACTTC. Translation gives CSASRTSGGARQTQYF.

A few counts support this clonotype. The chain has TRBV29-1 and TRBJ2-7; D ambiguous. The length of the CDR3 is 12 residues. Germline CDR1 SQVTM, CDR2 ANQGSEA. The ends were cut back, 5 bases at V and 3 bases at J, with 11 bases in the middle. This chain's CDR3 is CSVLGPDYEQYF. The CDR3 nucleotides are TGCAGCGTTCTCGGACCCGACTACGAGCAGTACTTC.

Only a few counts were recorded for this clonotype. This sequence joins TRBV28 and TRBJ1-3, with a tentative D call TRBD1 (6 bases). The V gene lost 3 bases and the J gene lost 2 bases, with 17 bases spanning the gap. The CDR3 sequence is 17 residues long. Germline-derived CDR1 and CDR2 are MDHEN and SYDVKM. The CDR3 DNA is TGTGCCAGCAGTTTTGCGCCCACAGGGACTACTGGAAACACCATATATTTT. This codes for CASSFAPTGTTGNTIYF.

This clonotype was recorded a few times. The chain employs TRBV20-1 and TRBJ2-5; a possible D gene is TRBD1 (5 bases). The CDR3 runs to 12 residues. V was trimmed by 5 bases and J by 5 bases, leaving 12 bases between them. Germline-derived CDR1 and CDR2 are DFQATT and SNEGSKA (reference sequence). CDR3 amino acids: CSAQGILETQYF. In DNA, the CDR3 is TGCAGTGCTCAGGGAATTCTCGAGACCCAGTACTTC.

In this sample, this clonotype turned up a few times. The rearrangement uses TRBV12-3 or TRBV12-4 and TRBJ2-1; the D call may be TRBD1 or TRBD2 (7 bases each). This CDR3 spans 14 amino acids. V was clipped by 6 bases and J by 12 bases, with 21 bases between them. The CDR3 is CASSLEGASGRQFF. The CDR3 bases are TGTGCCAGCAGCCTAGAGGGGGCTAGCGGCCGGCAGTTCTTC.

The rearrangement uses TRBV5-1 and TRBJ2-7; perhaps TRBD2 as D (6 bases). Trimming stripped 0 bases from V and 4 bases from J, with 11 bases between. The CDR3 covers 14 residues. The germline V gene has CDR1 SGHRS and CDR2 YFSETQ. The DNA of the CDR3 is TGCGCCAGCAGCTTGGGTGGAGGGCAATACGAGCAGTACTTC. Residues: CASSLGGGQYEQYF.

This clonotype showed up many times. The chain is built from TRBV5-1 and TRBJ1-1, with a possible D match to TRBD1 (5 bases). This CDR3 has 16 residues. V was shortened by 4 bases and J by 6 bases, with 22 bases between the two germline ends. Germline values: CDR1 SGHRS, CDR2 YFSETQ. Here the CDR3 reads CASSPLQGVGVAEAFF. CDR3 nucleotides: TGCGCCAGCAGCCCGCTTCAGGGTGTAGGGGTCGCTGAAGCTTTCTTT.

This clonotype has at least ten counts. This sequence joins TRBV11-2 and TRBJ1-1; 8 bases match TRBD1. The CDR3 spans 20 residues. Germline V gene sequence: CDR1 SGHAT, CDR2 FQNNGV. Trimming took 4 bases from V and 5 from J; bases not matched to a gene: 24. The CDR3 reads CASSSPRDRRMVELWTEAFF. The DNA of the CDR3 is TGTGCCAGCAGCTCCCCGCGGGACAGGAGGATGGTAGAGCTTTGGACTGAAGCTTTCTTT.

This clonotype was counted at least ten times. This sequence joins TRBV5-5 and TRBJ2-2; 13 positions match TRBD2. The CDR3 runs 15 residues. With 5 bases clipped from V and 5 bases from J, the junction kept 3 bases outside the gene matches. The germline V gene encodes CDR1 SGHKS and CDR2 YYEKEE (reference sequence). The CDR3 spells CASSQLAGGTGELFF. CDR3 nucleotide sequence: TGTGCCAGCAGTCAACTAGCGGGGGGGACCGGGGAGCTGTTTTTT.